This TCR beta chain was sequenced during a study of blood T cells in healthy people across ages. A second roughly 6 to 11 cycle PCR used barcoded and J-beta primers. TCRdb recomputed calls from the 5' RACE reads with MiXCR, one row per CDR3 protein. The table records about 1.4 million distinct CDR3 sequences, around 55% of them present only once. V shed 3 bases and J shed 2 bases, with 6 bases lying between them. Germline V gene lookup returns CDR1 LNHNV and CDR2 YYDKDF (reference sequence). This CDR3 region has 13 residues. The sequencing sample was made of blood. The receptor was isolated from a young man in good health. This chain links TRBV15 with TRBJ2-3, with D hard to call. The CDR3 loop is CATSRTPTDTQYF. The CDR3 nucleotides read TGTGCCACCAGCAGGACCCCCACAGATACGCAGTATTTT.